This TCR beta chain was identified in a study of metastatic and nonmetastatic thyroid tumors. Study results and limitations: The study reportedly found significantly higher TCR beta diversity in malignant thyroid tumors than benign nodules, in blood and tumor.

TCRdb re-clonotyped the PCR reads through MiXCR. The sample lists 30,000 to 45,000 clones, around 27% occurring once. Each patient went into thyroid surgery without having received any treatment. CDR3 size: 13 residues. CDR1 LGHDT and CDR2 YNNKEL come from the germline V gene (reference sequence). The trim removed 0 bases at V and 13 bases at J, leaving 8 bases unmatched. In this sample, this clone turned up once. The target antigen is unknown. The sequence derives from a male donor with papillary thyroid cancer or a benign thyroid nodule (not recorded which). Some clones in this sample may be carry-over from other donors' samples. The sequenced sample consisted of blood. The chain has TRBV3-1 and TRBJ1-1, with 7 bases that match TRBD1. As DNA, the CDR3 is TGTGCCAGCAGCCAAGATTGGGACAGAGCCCGTTTCTTT. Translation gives CASSQDWDRARFF.